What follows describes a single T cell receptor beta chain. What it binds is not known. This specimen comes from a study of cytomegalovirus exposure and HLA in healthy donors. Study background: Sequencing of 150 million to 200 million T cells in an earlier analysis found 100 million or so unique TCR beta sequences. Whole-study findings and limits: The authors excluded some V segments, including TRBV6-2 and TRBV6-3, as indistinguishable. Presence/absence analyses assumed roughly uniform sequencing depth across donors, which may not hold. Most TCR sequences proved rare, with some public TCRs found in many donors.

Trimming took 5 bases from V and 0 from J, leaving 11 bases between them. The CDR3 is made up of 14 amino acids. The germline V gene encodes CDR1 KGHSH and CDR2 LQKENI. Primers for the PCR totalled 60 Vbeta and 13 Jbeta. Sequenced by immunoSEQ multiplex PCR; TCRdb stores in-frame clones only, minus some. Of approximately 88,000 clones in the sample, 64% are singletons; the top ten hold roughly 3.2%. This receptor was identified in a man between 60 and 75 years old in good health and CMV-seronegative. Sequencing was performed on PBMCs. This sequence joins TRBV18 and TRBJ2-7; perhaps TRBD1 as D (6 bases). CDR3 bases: TGTGCCAGCTCATCCTACAGGGACTCCTACGAGCAGTACTTC. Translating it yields CASSSYRDSYEQYF. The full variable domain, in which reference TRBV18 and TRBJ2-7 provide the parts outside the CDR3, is NAGVMQNPRHLVRRRGQEARLRCSPMKGHSHVYWYRQLPEEGLKFMVYLQKENIIDESGMPKERFSAEFPKEGPSILRIQQVVRGDSAAYFCASSSYRDSYEQYFGPGTRLTVT.